A selection of T cell receptor beta chains follows, all from one sample in a study of blood T cell repertoires in COVID-19. The assay was immunoSEQ multiplex PCR, and TCRdb's table has in-frame clones only and misses some. This sample carries 70,000 to 95,000 clones, 81% of them seen once, and the ten largest clones take about an eighth. Sequencing input: peripheral blood. Receptor source: a human donor in a cohort sampled during active COVID-19. CDR3s include the opening cysteine and the closing phenylalanine or tryptophan. The D gene is left open where the match is weak. Expanded clones are given a class, and other clones once, few, many or no size at all.

clone size,D gene,V gene,J gene,CDR3 protein,CDR3 DNA
-,TRBD1,TRBV18,TRBJ2-3,CASARQGSGTDTQYF,TGTGCCAGCGCCAGACAGGGATCGGGCACAGATACGCAGTATTTT
-,-,TRBV7-2,TRBJ1-6,CASSHRNSPLHF,TGTGCCAGCAGTCACAGAAATTCACCCCTCCACTTT
-,-,TRBV5-6,TRBJ1-1,CASSHSRASEAFF,TGTGCCAGCAGCCATAGCAGGGCGTCTGAAGCTTTCTTT
-,TRBD1,TRBV7-9,TRBJ1-1,CASSPRGQGARGTEAFF,TGTGCCAGCAGCCCGCGCGGACAGGGGGCTCGGGGCACTGAAGCTTTCTTT
-,TRBD1,TRBV19,TRBJ1-3,CASSPDRGAGNTIYF,TGTGCCAGTTCCCCGGACAGGGGAGCTGGAAACACCATATATTTT
-,-,TRBV18,TRBJ1-4,CASSLNSRNEKLFF,TGTGCCAGCTCACTAAACAGCAGAAATGAAAAACTGTTTTTT
-,TRBD1,TRBV2,TRBJ1-1,CASSRDRGSTEAFF,TGTGCCAGCAGTCGGGACAGGGGAAGCACTGAAGCTTTCTTT
-,TRBD1,TRBV2,TRBJ1-5,CASSGTGIGQPQHF,TGTGCCAGCAGCGGGACAGGGATAGGGCAGCCCCAGCATTTT
-,TRBD2,TRBV7-2,TRBJ2-3,CASSLWGGTKFTDTQYF,TGTGCCAGCAGCTTATGGGGGGGAACGAAATTCACAGATACGCAGTATTTT
-,TRBD1,TRBV5-1,TRBJ1-6,CASSSGQAGAYNSPLHF,TGCGCCAGCAGCTCCGGACAGGCTGGGGCCTATAATTCACCCCTCCACTTT
-,TRBD1,TRBV6-5,TRBJ1-6,CASLMDRIASPLHF,TGTGCCAGCCTCATGGACAGGATTGCTTCACCCCTCCACTTT
once,TRBD1,TRBV5-4,TRBJ2-5,CASSRDRGTETQYF,TGTGCCAGCAGTCGAGACAGGGGAACGGAGACCCAGTACTTC
-,TRBD2,TRBV9,TRBJ2-6,CASSPSGGAAGANVLTF,TGTGCCAGCAGCCCGAGCGGGGGGGCGGCTGGGGCCAACGTCCTGACTTTC
-,TRBD1,TRBV7-9,TRBJ1-6,CASSPPGQGNSPLHF,TGTGCCAGCAGCCCGCCGGGACAGGGCAATTCACCCCTCCACTTT
-,-,TRBV7-2,TRBJ1-2,CASSSQGNYGYTF,TGTGCCAGCAGCTCCCAGGGGAACTATGGCTACACCTTC
-,-,TRBV6-1,TRBJ1-3,CASSARVAISGNTIYF,TGTGCCAGCAGTGCCAGGGTGGCCATCTCTGGAAACACCATATATTTT
once,TRBD1,TRBV5-1,TRBJ2-2,CASSLTGDNTGELFF,TGCGCCAGCAGCCTTACAGGGGACAACACCGGGGAGCTGTTTTTT
-,-,TRBV7-2,TRBJ2-7,CASSLRFYEQYF,TGTGCCAGCAGCTTACGTTTTTACGAGCAGTACTTC
-,TRBD1,TRBV9,TRBJ1-3,CASSPRDRGEDTIYF,TGTGCCAGCAGCCCACGGGACAGGGGGGAAGACACCATATATTTT
-,-,TRBV2,TRBJ1-1,CASSDQGITEAFF,TGTGCCAGCAGTGACCAGGGGATCACTGAAGCTTTCTTT
-,-,TRBV6-2/TRBV6-3,TRBJ1-5,CASSWGRAQHF,TGTGCCAGCAGTTGGGGCAGGGCCCAGCATTTT
few,-,TRBV7-9,TRBJ2-1,CASSQRTQSFDEQFF,TGTGCCAGCAGCCAGCGAACCCAATCGTTCGATGAGCAGTTCTTC
-,-,TRBV18,TRBJ1-6,CASSPALRGSPLHF,TGTGCCAGCTCACCAGCTCTTAGGGGTTCACCCCTCCACTTT
-,TRBD1,TRBV5-1,TRBJ1-2,CASSLGDRVYGYTF,TGCGCCAGCAGCTTGGGAGACAGGGTCTATGGCTACACCTTC
-,TRBD2,TRBV10-1,TRBJ2-4,CASSAGGAKNIQYF,TGCGCCAGCAGTGCGGGGGGGGCCAAAAACATTCAGTACTTC
-,-,TRBV12-2,TRBJ1-3,CASRLEEPRQYLVGSGNTIYF,-
-,TRBD1,TRBV30,TRBJ2-2,CAWKGQGGSGELFF,TGTGCCTGGAAGGGACAGGGAGGGTCCGGGGAGCTGTTTTTT
-,TRBD1,TRBV5-5,TRBJ1-2,CASSGTGGVNYGYTF,TGTGCCAGCAGCGGCACAGGGGGAGTTAACTATGGCTACACCTTC
-,-,TRBV7-2,TRBJ1-2,CASSLVHRNYGYTF,TGTGCCAGCAGCTTAGTCCATCGGAACTATGGCTACACCTTC
-,TRBD1,TRBV11-2,TRBJ1-4,CASSAYYRGPNEKLFF,TGTGCCAGCAGCGCCTACTACAGGGGACCAAATGAAAAACTGTTTTTT
-,TRBD1,TRBV18,TRBJ2-5,CASSPGQGQETQYF,TGTGCCAGCTCACCGGGACAGGGGCAAGAGACCCAGTACTTC
once,TRBD2,TRBV27,TRBJ2-7,CASSLRTSVHEQYF,TGTGCCAGCAGTCTCCGGACTAGCGTTCACGAGCAGTACTTC
-,-,TRBV12-3/TRBV12-4,TRBJ1-5,CASSQLRQPQHF,TGTGCCAGCAGCCAATTACGGCAGCCCCAGCATTTT
-,-,TRBV7-8,TRBJ1-2,CASSLAAGRDYGYTF,TGTGCCAGCAGCTTAGCCGCGGGGCGCGACTATGGCTACACCTTC
-,TRBD1,TRBV7-9,TRBJ2-7,CASSLGRGSYYEQYF,TGTGCCAGCAGCTTAGGCAGGGGGTCTTACTACGAGCAGTACTTC
-,-,TRBV3-1/TRBV3-2,TRBJ1-4,CASSPQGSNEKLFF,TGTGCCAGCAGCCCCCAGGGATCTAATGAAAAACTGTTTTTT
-,-,TRBV7-6,TRBJ2-1,CASSPLARGASYNEQFF,TGTGCCAGCAGCCCCCTAGCGCGGGGCGCGTCCTACAATGAGCAGTTCTTC
medium-sized,-,TRBV14,TRBJ1-1,CASSQGATGWPEAFF,TGTGCCAGCAGCCAAGGGGCGACGGGGTGGCCTGAAGCTTTCTTT
-,-,TRBV7-6,TRBJ1-1,CASSLALANTEAFF,TGTGCCAGCAGCTTAGCGCTAGCGAACACTGAAGCTTTCTTT
-,-,TRBV24-1,TRBJ2-2,CATSDPRQGGSGELFF,TGTGCCACCAGTGATCCCCGACAAGGGGGAAGCGGGGAGCTGTTTTTT
few,TRBD2,TRBV29-1,TRBJ2-1,CSATPGLATEQFF,TGCAGCGCCACCCCGGGACTAGCAACTGAGCAGTTCTTC
-,-,TRBV5-1,TRBJ2-5,CASSLGGGPSYQETQYF,TGCGCCAGCAGCTTGGGCGGGGGCCCTTCTTACCAAGAGACCCAGTACTTC
once,TRBD2,TRBV19,TRBJ2-3,CATDPGLAGGTDTQYF,TGTGCCACTGACCCCGGACTAGCGGGGGGCACAGATACGCAGTATTTT
-,TRBD2,TRBV4-1,TRBJ2-3,CASSQLAGGHITQYF,TGCGCCAGCAGCCAACTAGCGGGGGGGCATATTACGCAGTATTTT